The 7 T cell receptor beta chains below come from one sample, sequenced in a study of blood T cell repertoires in COVID-19. Method: immunoSEQ multiplex PCR; TCRdb's copy keeps in-frame clones and lacks some. The table lists about 440,000 clones, around 88% of them singletons. Sequenced sample: peripheral blood. The receptor source for this set is a woman between 50 and 59 years old with COVID-19, enrolled during active disease.

V gene TRBV5-1 combines with J gene TRBJ1-3; D perhaps matches TRBD1 (5 bases). The CDR3 is made up of 18 amino acids. Between the trimmed V and J ends, which lost 1 base and 2 bases, there was a span of 19 bases. Per the germline V gene, CDR1 is SGHRS and CDR2 is YFSETQ. The CDR3 DNA sequence: TGCGCCAGCAGCTTGAACCCCGGGGGGGGAATTGCTGGAAACACCATATATTTT. Protein sequence: CASSLNPGGGIAGNTIYF.

The J gene is TRBJ2-3, the V gene TRBV2; TRBD2 is a possible D gene (5 bases). The CDR3 loop spans 14 amino acids. The V gene's germline CDR1 is SNHLY and CDR2 FYNNEI. Deletions cut 5 bases from V and 0 bases from J, with 9 bases between. The CDR3 reads CASSMLASTDTQYF. The CDR3 DNA is TGTGCCAGCAGTATGCTAGCTAGCACAGATACGCAGTATTTT.

V gene TRBV2 combines with J gene TRBJ1-2; D may be TRBD1 (6 bases). Trimming left V 5 bases short and J 4 bases short, with 17 bases between. This CDR3 is 15 amino acids long. CDR1 is SNHLY, CDR2 FYNNEI, per germline. In nucleotides, the CDR3 is TGTGCCAGCAGTTCCTACCCAGACAGGATCTATGGCTACACCTTC. Protein: CASSSYPDRIYGYTF.

The chain joins TRBV30 to TRBJ2-4; no clear D gene. Trimming cost V 4 bases and J 0 bases, with 4 bases left between them. The germline V gene has CDR1 GTSNPN and CDR2 SVGIG (reference sequence). The CDR3 spans 12 residues. The CDR3 DNA is TGTGCCTGGAACTTAGCCAAAAACATTCAGTACTTC. Translation gives CAWNLAKNIQYF.

About this clone: This CDR3 is also generated by other DNA sequences in the sample. The V and J genes are TRBV15 and TRBJ2-7; TRBD1 agrees at 11 bases. J was trimmed by 4 bases and V by 5 bases; bases with no gene match: 1. Germline V lookup: CDR1 LNHNV, CDR2 YYDKDF (reference sequence). This CDR3 comprises 13 residues. CDR3 sequence (DNA): TGTGCCACCAGCCGGGACAGGGGGTACGAGCAGTACTTC. Translation gives CATSRDRGYEQYF.

The chain employs TRBV7-9 and TRBJ1-2, with TRBD1 as a possible D gene (6 bases). This CDR3 is 15 amino acids long. Trimming stripped 1 base from V and 6 bases from J, with 15 bases between. The germline CDR1 and CDR2 sequences are SEHNR and FQNEAQ (reference sequence). DNA for the CDR3: TGTGCCAGCAGCTTAGAGTATAGGGGGTTGGATGGCTACACCTTC. It yields the protein CASSLEYRGLDGYTF. The variable domain in full, with the rest retrieved from reference TRBV7-9 and TRBJ1-2, is DTGVSQNPRHKITKRGQNVTFRCDPISEHNRLYWYRQTLGQGPEFLTYFQNEAQLEKSRLLSDRFSAERPKGSFSTLEIQRTEQGDSAMYLCASSLEYRGLDGYTFGSGTRLTVV.

The V and J genes are TRBV29-1 and TRBJ2-1; D remains ambiguous. CDR3 length: 11 residues. Per the germline V gene, CDR1 is SQVTM and CDR2 is ANQGSEA. The germline V and J ends were trimmed by 6 bases and 11 bases, with 14 bases remaining between them. CDR3 sequence (DNA): TGCAGCGTGCGCTTCACTAAGAAGCAGTTCTTC. Amino acids: CSVRFTKKQFF.